This TCR beta chain originates from a study of blood T cell repertoires in COVID-19. Overall study context: Donors in the United States, Italy and Spain gave samples during acute or convalescent COVID-19. The cDNA or gDNA used as material had been derived from T cells, B-cell-depleted T cells, or PBMCs.

Germline lookup yields CDR1 MNHEY and CDR2 SVGAGI. This CDR3 spans 13 amino acids. This clone was counted between two and nine times. Its ends do not fully match the called genes, so a read error is possible. Study processing details: From reference gene primer amplification, estimates of nucleated cell counts were derived. Here immunoSEQ multiplex PCR was the method, and the copy in TCRdb shows in-frame clones only, minus some. Clone size and the V and J calls come from that table; the DNA yielded D and trimming. Of 200,000 to 250,000 clones in the sample, approximately 86% were seen once. The sequence was collected from a woman between 65 and 79 years old with active or convalescent COVID-19. The V and J genes are TRBV6-5 and TRBJ1-1, with unresolved D. The sequenced material came from peripheral blood. CDR3 protein: CASSDSGRTEAFF. The CDR3 DNA follows: TGTGCCAGCAGTGACTCCGGTCGGACTGAAGCTTTCTTT.